This entry lists 18 T cell receptor beta chains sequenced from one sample in a study of Graves' ophthalmopathy and Graves' hyperthyroidism. TCR beta CDR3 regions were amplified from RNA transcripts. Amplification began with first-round RT-PCR using HTBI primers, then second-round multiplex PCR was performed. A single record per CDR3 protein comes from TCRdb applying MiXCR to the multiplex PCR reads. This sample yields some 410,000 distinct CDR3 sequences, of which around 20% are seen a single time; around 3.2% belongs to the top ten. The specimen was peripheral blood. Receptors were obtained from a woman aged 18-29 years with stable Graves' hyperthyroidism.

The sample holds many counts of this clonotype. The junction does not match germline at one end; this may be a read error. The CDR3 loop reads CSVEAGGAYEQYF. Here the CDR3 DNA reads TGCAGCGTCGAAGCGGGAGGGGCCTACGAGCAGTACTTC. The chain combines TRBV29-1 with TRBJ2-7; TRBD2 agrees at 10 bases. Germline V CDR1 and CDR2: SQVTM, ANQGSEA. The CDR3 sequence is 13 residues long.

As concerns this clonotype: A read error may account for a junction end that differs from germline. The V and J genes are TRBV27 and TRBJ2-7; TRBD2 aligns across 9 bases. This CDR3 comprises 17 residues. The germline V gene has CDR1 MNHEY and CDR2 SMNVEV (reference sequence). CDR3 nucleotides: TGTGCCAGCAGCCGCCTAGGAAGCGGGGGGTACCCCTACGAGCGGTACTTC. Translated, it gives CASSRLGSGGYPYERYF.

This clonotype was seen more than once but under ten times. This may be a read error, as it is one base from a much larger clone. Because the CDR3 is missing its conserved closing phenylalanine or tryptophan, this is likely a read error. The chain is built from TRBV28 and TRBJ2-5; 7 bases map to TRBD1. Germline CDR1 reads MDHEN; CDR2 reads SYDVKM. CDR3 length: 17 residues. J was trimmed by 0 bases and V by 5 bases; bases with no gene match: 12. The CDR3 nucleotides are TGTGCCAGCAGTCCCGGACAGGCCAACCAGTACCAAGAGACCCAGTACTCC. The encoded protein is CASSPGQANQYQETQYS.

In its sample, this clonotype was seen many times. J is TRBJ1-1 and V is TRBV12-3 or TRBV12-4, with D possibly matching TRBD1 (5 bases). The CDR3 runs to 14 residues. V was clipped by 6 bases and J by 8 bases, with 19 bases between them. CDR3 DNA sequence: TGTGCCAGCAGACAGTGGGACGAAGGGTCGGAAGCTTTCTTT. Translated: CASRQWDEGSEAFF.

This clonotype has a count of ten or more. The gene calls are TRBV12-3 or TRBV12-4 and TRBJ2-7; possibly TRBD2 for D (6 bases). V was clipped by 3 bases and J by 5 bases, with 11 bases between them. The CDR3 runs to 13 residues. This chain's CDR3 is CASSFRGIDEQYF. Here the CDR3 DNA reads TGTGCCAGCAGTTTCCGGGGGATCGACGAGCAGTACTTC.

The V and J genes are TRBV6-1 and TRBJ2-5; a weak D match, TRBD1 (6 bases). CDR3 size: 13 residues. V lost 7 bases and J 0 bases, leaving 9 bases between the germline ends. The germline V gene encodes CDR1 MNHNS and CDR2 SASEGT. Written as DNA, the CDR3 is TGTGCCAGCAACAGGGCGAACCAAGAGACCCAGTACTTC. Translated, it gives CASNRANQETQYF.

At least ten counts were recorded for this clonotype. This chain connects TRBV29-1 to TRBJ2-2; D might be TRBD1 (5 bases). Germline V CDR1 and CDR2: SQVTM, ANQGSEA. The CDR3 covers 14 residues. With 3 bases removed from V and 1 base from J, the gap between germline ends came to 9 bases. CDR3 DNA sequence: TGCAGCGTTGATTTCGGACAGAACACCGGGGAGCTGTTTTTT. Its translation is CSVDFGQNTGELFF.

This clonotype occurred many times. The chain employs TRBV7-2 and TRBJ2-7; D is unclear. This CDR3 region has 13 residues. The V end lost 3 bases, the J end lost 3 bases, and 9 bases lay between the germline ends. The V gene's germline CDR1 is SGHTA and CDR2 FQGNSA. CDR3 nucleotide sequence: TGTGCCAGCAGCTTGCTGTACAACTACGAGCAGTACTTC. Translating it yields CASSLLYNYEQYF. Full variable domain (outside the CDR3, taken from reference TRBV7-2 and TRBJ2-7): GAGVSQSPSNKVTEKGKDVELRCDPISGHTALYWYRQSLGQGLEFLIYFQGNSAPDKSGLPSDRFSAERTGGSVSTLTIQRTQQEDSAVYLCASSLLYNYEQYFGPGTRLTVT.

This clonotype was observed at least ten times. V and J are TRBV6-1 and TRBJ1-1, with D possibly matching TRBD1 (6 bases). Germline values: CDR1 MNHNS, CDR2 SASEGT. Trimming took off 7 bases at V and 4 bases at J, with 13 bases between the two ends. CDR3 length: 13 residues. CDR3 DNA: TGTGCCAGCACGGGAACAGGGTTCACTGAAGCTTTCTTT. Translated, it gives CASTGTGFTEAFF.

DNA for the CDR3: TGTGCCAGCAGCTTAGATGGCAGAAGAGGTGATGGCTACACCTTC. This sequence encodes CASSLDGRRGDGYTF. The J gene is TRBJ1-2, the V gene TRBV13; D is unresolved. The V end was cut by 1 base, the J end by 6 bases, with 15 bases between. This CDR3 comprises 15 residues. Per germline, CDR1 PRHDT and CDR2 FYEKMQ (reference sequence). Full variable domain (outside the CDR3, taken from reference TRBV13 and TRBJ1-2): AAGVIQSPRHLIKEKRETATLKCYPIPRHDTVYWYQQGPGQDPQFLISFYEKMQSDKGSIPDRFSAQQFSDYHSELNMSSLELGDSALYFCASSLDGRRGDGYTFGSGTRLTVV.

There are many counts of this clonotype. The chain carries TRBV6-1 and TRBJ2-5; D gene ambiguous. Germline loops: CDR1 MNHNS, CDR2 SASEGT. The CDR3 covers 14 residues. Trimming pared 1 base from V and 4 bases from J, leaving 10 bases between. Written as DNA, the CDR3 is TGTGCCAGCAGTGAAGAAGTGGTGGGAGAGACCCAGTACTTC. Its translation is CASSEEVVGETQYF.

This clonotype was counted at least ten times. The chain combines TRBV7-2 with TRBJ2-7, with D possibly being TRBD1 (5 bases). The CDR3 is 15 amino acids. The V gene's germline CDR1 is SGHTA and CDR2 FQGNSA. The V end lost 3 bases, the J end lost 4 bases, and 16 bases lay between the germline ends. In DNA, the CDR3 is TGTGCCAGCAGCTTTTACAAAGGGGTAGGATACGAGCAGTACTTC. Residues: CASSFYKGVGYEQYF.

This clonotype came up many times. J is TRBJ2-7 and V is TRBV6-5, with TRBD2 matching 8 bases. J was trimmed by 5 bases and V by 7 bases; bases with no gene match: 13. In germline, CDR1 is MNHEY, CDR2 SVGAGI. The CDR3 contains 15 residues. The DNA for the CDR3 is TGTGCCAGCACTCCCCCGAGCGGGGGTTCTAACGAGCAGTACTTC. It specifies CASTPPSGGSNEQYF.

This clonotype was found a few times. The J gene is TRBJ2-7, the V gene TRBV18; 8 bases fit TRBD2. Germline V gene data show CDR1 as KGHSH and CDR2 as LQKENI. The CDR3 totals 14 residues. The V segment lost 3 bases and the J segment 4 bases; nucleotides outside the gene matches: 5. CDR3 sequence: CASSPPRGGYEQYF. CDR3 DNA sequence: TGTGCCAGCTCACCCCCCCGGGGGGGATACGAGCAGTACTTC.

This clonotype appeared many times. A junction end diverges from the germline sequence, so it may reflect a read error. The rearrangement links TRBV12-3 or TRBV12-4 to TRBJ1-2; 11 bases are a match to TRBD1. The CDR3 totals 15 residues. CDR3 in DNA: TGTGCCAGCAAACCCGGACAGGGGGCTAATTATGGCTACACCTTC. It is translated as CASKPGQGANYGYTF.

There are a few counts of this clonotype. The genes are TRBV4-1 and TRBJ1-1; tentative D call: TRBD1 (5 bases). Germline loops: CDR1 MGHRA, CDR2 YSYEKL. This CDR3 region has 16 residues. V lost 1 base and J lost 6, with 18 bases in between. CDR3 nucleotide sequence: TGCGCCAGCAGCCAAGTCAGTGAACCGAGGGACCCTGAAGCTTTCTTT. It codes for CASSQVSEPRDPEAFF.

This clonotype was detected many times. The chain recombines TRBV18 with TRBJ1-2; D is undetermined. Trimming removed 5 bases at V and 4 bases at J, with 8 bases between. The CDR3 consists of 12 residues. Germline V gene lookup returns CDR1 KGHSH and CDR2 LQKENI. For the CDR3, the DNA is TGTGCCAGCTCATCAAACCTCTATGGCTACACCTTC. This translates into CASSSNLYGYTF.

This clonotype appeared many times. J is TRBJ1-5 and V is TRBV6-5; no reliable D call. Trimming removed 4 bases at V and 5 bases at J, with 9 bases between. The germline gives CDR1 MNHEY, CDR2 SVGAGI. The CDR3 contains 13 residues. CDR3 DNA sequence: TGTGCCAGCAGTTTGGGCAGTCATCAGCCCCAGCATTTT. This translates into CASSLGSHQPQHF.